This TCR beta chain was sequenced during a study of blood T cell repertoires in COVID-19. Across the study: Specimens from acute and convalescent COVID-19 originated in the United States, Italy and Spain. T cells, B-cell-depleted T cells, or PBMCs provided the cDNA or gDNA that served as material.

In the original analysis: Reference gene primer amplification gave estimated nucleated cell counts. Clones were read by immunoSEQ multiplex PCR, and TCRdb kept only the in-frame ones, dropping some. V and J calls and clone size are given by that table; D and trimming were obtained from the DNA. The repertoire has 130,000 or so clones, approximately 68% of them found once; the top ten carry over 2%. CDR1 is LNHDA and CDR2 is SQIVND in the germline V gene (reference sequence). This CDR3 has 13 amino acids. V dropped 5 bases and J dropped 5; count of bases not matched to a gene: 5. The chain has TRBV19 and TRBJ1-2; 7 nucleotides line up with TRBD1. The sequenced sample consisted of peripheral blood. The TCR comes from a woman in her sixties or seventies with acute or convalescent COVID-19. The chain's CDR3 is CASSVDRDYGYTF. DNA of the CDR3: TGTGCCAGTAGTGTCGACAGGGATTATGGCTACACCTTC.